A single T cell receptor beta chain is shown here with its context. Its target is not known. This specimen belongs to a study of cytomegalovirus exposure and HLA in healthy donors. The overall study: The Caucasian-associated ancestry cluster contained 81% of the approximately 430 genotyped donors. Whole-study findings and limits: Reports described diagnosis of cytomegalovirus status by the classifier as highly specific and sensitive. A reported reduction in N-insertions relative to the roughly 700-donor mean was seen in an Asian-associated ancestry cluster in a later analysis. It was confirmed in vitro that a few of the CMV-associated chains were specific for CMV antigens.

PCR primers comprised 60 Vbeta and 13 Jbeta primers. Clones were sequenced by immunoSEQ multiplex PCR, and TCRdb holds only the in-frame ones, with some missing. Of some 120,000 clones detected, over 60% appear once; the ten largest clones hold 5.5% to 8%. V was clipped by 5 bases and J by 0 bases; unmatched bases: 8. The germline gives CDR1 MDHEN, CDR2 SYDVKM. The CDR3 is made up of 17 amino acids. The rearrangement uses TRBV28 and TRBJ2-4; 9 bases map to TRBD1. The receptor comes from a woman aged 40 to 50 in good health and CMV-seronegative. The source material was PBMCs. As DNA, the CDR3 is TGTGCCAGCAGTCCGCGGGGACAGGGTCTAGCCAAAAACATTCAGTACTTC. This encodes CASSPRGQGLAKNIQYF.